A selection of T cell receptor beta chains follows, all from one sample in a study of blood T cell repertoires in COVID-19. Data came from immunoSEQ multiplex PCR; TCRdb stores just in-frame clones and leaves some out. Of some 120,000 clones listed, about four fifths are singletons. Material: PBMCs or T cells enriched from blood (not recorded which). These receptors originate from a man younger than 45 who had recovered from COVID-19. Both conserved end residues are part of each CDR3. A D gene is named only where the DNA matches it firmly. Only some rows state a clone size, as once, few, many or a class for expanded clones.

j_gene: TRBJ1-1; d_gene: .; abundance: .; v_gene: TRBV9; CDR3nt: TGTGCCAGCAGCGTAGCCCCGGGGAAGACTGAAGCTTTCTTT; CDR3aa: CASSVAPGKTEAFF
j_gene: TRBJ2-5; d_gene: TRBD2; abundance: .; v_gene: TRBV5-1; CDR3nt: TGCGCCAGCAGCTTAGCGGGAGGGGAGACCCAGTACTTC; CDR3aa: CASSLAGGETQYF
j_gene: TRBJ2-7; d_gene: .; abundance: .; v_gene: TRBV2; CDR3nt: TGTGCCAGCAGGGAGGAAACGAGCTCCTACGAGCAGTACTTC; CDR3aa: CASREETSSYEQYF
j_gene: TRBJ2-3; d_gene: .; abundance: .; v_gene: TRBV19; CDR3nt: TGTGCCAGTAGTATAAAACATGGCGGGGTCACAGATACGCAGTATTTT; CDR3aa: CASSIKHGGVTDTQYF
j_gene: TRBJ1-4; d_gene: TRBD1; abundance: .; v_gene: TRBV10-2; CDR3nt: TGCGCCAGCAGGAGCGGGACAGGGGGAAGACAAGAAAAACTGTTTTTT; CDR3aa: CASRSGTGGRQEKLFF
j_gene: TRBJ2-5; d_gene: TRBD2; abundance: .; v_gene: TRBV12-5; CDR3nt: TGTGCTAGTGGTTTGACGGGGGGGCGGGAGACCCAGTACTTC; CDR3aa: CASGLTGGRETQYF
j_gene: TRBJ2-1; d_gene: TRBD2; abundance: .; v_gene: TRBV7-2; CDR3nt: TGTGCCAGCAGCTTTAGCGGGCAACCCTTAAATGAGCAGTTCTTC; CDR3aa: CASSFSGQPLNEQFF
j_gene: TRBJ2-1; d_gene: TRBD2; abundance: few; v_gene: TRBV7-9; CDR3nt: TGTGCCAGCAGTTCCAGACTAGCCGACCCTGCCAATGAGCAGTTCTTC; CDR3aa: CASSSRLADPANEQFF
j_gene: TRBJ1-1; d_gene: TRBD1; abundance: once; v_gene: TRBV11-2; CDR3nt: TGTGCCAGCAGCTATTACAGGGGAGAGAAGAACACTGAAGCTTTCTTT; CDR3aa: CASSYYRGEKNTEAFF
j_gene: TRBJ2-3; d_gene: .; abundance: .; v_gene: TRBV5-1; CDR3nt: TGCGCCAGCAGCCCGGCGGTCGGCACAGATACGCAGTATTTT; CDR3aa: CASSPAVGTDTQYF
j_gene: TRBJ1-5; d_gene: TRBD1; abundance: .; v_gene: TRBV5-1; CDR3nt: TGCGCCAGCAGCCCCTGGACAGGGGTAGGACAGCCCCAGCATTTT; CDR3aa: CASSPWTGVGQPQHF
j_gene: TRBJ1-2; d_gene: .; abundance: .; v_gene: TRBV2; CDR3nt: TGTGCCAGCAGACAGGGTCAAAGAGGCTATGGCTACACCTTC; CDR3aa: CASRQGQRGYGYTF
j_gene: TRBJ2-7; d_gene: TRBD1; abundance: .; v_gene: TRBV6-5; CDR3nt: TGTGCCAGCAGTTCAGGGACAGGTACCTACGAGCAGTACTTC; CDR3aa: CASSSGTGTYEQYF
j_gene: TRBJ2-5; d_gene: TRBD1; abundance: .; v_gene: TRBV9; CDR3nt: TGTGCCAGCAGCGTAGGGAGGGGGACAGGGGGCTGGGAGACCCAGTACTTC; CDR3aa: CASSVGRGTGGWETQYF
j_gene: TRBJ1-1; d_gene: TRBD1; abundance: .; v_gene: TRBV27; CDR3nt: TGTGCCAGCAGTTTCCAAGGACAGGGTTGGACTGAAGCTTTCTTT; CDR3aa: CASSFQGQGWTEAFF
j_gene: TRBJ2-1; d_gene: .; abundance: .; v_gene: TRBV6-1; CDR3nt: TGTGCCAGCAGTGAATGGCAGGGCAAGGAGAATGAGCAGTTCTTC; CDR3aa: CASSEWQGKENEQFF
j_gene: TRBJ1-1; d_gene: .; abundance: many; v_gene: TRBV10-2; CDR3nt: TGCGCCAGCAACAGGGAGGGTGAAGCTTTCTTT; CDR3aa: CASNREGEAFF
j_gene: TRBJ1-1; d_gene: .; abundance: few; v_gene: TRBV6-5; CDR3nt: TGTGCCAGCAGAGCAGGGGTCCCCGCTGAAGCTTTCTTT; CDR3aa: CASRAGVPAEAFF
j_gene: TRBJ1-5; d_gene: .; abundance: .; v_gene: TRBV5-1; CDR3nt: TGCGCCAGCAGCTTGGCGGGGGATCAGCCCCAGCATTTT; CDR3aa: CASSLAGDQPQHF
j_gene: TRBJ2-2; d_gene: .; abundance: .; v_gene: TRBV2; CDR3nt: TGTGCCAGCAGGACCGACAGTATAAACACCGGGGAGCTGTTTTTT; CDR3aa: CASRTDSINTGELFF
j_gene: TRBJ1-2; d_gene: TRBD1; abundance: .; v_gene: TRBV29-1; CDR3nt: TGCAGCGTGGGGGACAGGTTCCACTATGGCTACACCTTC; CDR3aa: CSVGDRFHYGYTF
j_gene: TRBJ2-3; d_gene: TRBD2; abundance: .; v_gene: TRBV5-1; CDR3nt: TGCGCCAGCAGCTTCGATAGCGGGAGCCGGGATACGCAGTATTTT; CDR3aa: CASSFDSGSRDTQYF
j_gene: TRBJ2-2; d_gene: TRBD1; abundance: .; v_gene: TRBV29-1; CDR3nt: TGCAGCGCGACAACCGGGACAGGGGGTCGTATCACCGGGGAGCTGTTTTTT; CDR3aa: CSATTGTGGRITGELFF
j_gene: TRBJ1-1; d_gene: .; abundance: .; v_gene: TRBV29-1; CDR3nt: TGCAGCGCCCACCCACAGGGTACTGAGACTGAAGCTTTCTTT; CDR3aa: CSAHPQGTETEAFF
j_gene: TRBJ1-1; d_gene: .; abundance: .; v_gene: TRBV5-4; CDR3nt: TGTGCCAGCAGCGCTATGGGATTTAGGGGCACTGAAGCTTTCTTT; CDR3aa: CASSAMGFRGTEAFF
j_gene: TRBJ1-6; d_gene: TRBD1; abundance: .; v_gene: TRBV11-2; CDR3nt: TGTGCCAGCAGCTTAAGAATGGGACAGGGGATAAATTCACCCCTCCACTTT; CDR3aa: CASSLRMGQGINSPLHF